The TCR beta chain described here comes from a study of human T cells and chemical hapten exposure. Study observations and caveats: No change in TCRs above 1 in 1000 frequency was produced by DPC sensitization.

Separate cDNA molecules received unique molecular identifiers, which the library attached to them. The authors' processing: A per-sample median of roughly 96,000 TCRs was observed, with counts ranging from roughly 23,224 to 700,000. TCRdb reanalysed the RACE reads using MiXCR and keeps one entry per CDR3 protein. The V and J calls and clone size come from TCRdb's table, not from the authors' own analysis. The sample yields 55,000 to 75,000 distinct CDR3 sequences, around 6.3% seen once. The sample's time point: healthy volunteer bleed at 6 weeks. Unseparated into fractions, whole blood served as the source from which total RNA was extracted. This clonotype was picked up many times. Antigen: not known. Germline CDR1 SGHTA, CDR2 FQGNSA. V lost 0 bases, J lost 4 bases, and 0 bases lay in between. The CDR3 is made up of 11 amino acids.

The sample was whole blood. V gene TRBV7-2 combines with J gene TRBJ2-5; D is undetermined. The TCR originated in a female donor in good health. Some clones in this sample may be carry-over from other donors' samples. Here the CDR3 DNA reads TGTGCCAGCAGCTTAGCAGAGACCCAGTACTTC. Its translation: CASSLAETQYF.